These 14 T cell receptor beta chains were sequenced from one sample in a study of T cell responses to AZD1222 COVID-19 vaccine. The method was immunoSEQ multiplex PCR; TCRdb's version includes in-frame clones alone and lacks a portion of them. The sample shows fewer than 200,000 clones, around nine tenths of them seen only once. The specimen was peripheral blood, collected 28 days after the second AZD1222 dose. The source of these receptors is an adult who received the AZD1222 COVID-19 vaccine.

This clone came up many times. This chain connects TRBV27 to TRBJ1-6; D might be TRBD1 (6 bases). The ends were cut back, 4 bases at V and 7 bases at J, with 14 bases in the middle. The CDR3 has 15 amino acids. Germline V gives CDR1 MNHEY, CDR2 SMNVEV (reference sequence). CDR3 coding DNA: TGTGCCAGCAGTTCCACCTTGGGGGGCAATTCACCCCTCCACTTT. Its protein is CASSSTLGGNSPLHF.

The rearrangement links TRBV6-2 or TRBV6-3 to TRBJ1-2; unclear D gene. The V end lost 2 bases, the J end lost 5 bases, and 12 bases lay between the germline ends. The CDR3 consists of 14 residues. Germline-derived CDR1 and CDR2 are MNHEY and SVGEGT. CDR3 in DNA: TGTGCCAGCAGTTACGAGGATTACTTATATGGCTACACCTTC. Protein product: CASSYEDYLYGYTF.

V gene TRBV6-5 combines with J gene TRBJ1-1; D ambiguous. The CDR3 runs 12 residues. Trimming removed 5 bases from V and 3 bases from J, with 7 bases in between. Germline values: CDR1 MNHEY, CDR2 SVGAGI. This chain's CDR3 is CASSPDHTEAFF. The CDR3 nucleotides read TGTGCCAGCAGTCCCGACCACACTGAAGCTTTCTTT.

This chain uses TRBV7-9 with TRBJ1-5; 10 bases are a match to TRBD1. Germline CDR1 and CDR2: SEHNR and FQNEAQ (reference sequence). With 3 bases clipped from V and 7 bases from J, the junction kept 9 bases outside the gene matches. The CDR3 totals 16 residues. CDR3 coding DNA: TGTGCCAGCAGCTTGGGACAGGGGTCCCCGTCGCAGCCCCAGCATTTT. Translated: CASSLGQGSPSQPQHF.

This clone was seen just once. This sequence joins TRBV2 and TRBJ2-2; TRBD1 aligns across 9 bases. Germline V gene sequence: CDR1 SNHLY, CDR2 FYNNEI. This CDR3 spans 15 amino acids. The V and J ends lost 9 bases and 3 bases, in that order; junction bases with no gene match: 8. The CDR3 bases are TGTGCCAGTGATCCGGGACAGGGACACACCGGGGAGCTGTTTTTT. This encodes CASDPGQGHTGELFF.

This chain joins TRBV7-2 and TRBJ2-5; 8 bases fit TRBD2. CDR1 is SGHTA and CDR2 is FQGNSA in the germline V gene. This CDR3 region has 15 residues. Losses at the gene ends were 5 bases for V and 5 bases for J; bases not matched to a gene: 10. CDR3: CASSRQSGGGETQYF. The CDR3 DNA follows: TGTGCCAGCAGCCGTCAGAGCGGGGGCGGGGAGACCCAGTACTTC.

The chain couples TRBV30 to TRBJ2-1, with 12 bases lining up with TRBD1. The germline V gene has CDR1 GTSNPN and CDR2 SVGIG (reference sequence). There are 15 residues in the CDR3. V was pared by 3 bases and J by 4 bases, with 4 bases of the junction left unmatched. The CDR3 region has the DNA TGTGCCTGGAGAGCGGGACAGGGGGCTTACAATGAGCAGTTCTTC. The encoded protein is CAWRAGQGAYNEQFF. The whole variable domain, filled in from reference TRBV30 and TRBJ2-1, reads SQTIHQWPATLVQPVGSPLSLECTVEGTSNPNLYWYRQAAGRGLQLLFYSVGIGQISSEVPQNLSASRPQDRQFILSSKKLLLSDSGFYLCAWRAGQGAYNEQFFGPGTRLTVL.

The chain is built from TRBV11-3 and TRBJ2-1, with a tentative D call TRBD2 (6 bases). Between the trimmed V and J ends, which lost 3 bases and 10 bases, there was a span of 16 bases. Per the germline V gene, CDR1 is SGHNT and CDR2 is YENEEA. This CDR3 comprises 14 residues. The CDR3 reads CASSLGGGVGEQFF. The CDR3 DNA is TGTGCCAGCAGCTTGGGTGGAGGGGTCGGAGAGCAGTTCTTC.

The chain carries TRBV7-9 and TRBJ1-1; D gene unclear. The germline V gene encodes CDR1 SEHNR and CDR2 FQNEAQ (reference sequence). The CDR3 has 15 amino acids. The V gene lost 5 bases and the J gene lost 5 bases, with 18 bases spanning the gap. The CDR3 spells CASSPQGLGRTEAFF. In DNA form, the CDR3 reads TGTGCCAGCAGCCCACAAGGGCTGGGGAGGACTGAAGCTTTCTTT.

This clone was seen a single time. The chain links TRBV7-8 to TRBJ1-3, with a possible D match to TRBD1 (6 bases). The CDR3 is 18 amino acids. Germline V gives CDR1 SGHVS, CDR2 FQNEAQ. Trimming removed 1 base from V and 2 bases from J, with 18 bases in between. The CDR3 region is CASSLEGGGVRAGNTIYF. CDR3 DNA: TGTGCCAGCAGCTTAGAAGGGGGAGGAGTTCGCGCTGGAAACACCATATATTTT.

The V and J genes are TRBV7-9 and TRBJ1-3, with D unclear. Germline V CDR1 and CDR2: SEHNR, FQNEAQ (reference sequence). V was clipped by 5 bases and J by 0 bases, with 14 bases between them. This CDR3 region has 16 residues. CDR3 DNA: TGTGCCAGCAGCACTCGGACGGTTAGCTCTGGAAACACCATATATTTT. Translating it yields CASSTRTVSSGNTIYF.

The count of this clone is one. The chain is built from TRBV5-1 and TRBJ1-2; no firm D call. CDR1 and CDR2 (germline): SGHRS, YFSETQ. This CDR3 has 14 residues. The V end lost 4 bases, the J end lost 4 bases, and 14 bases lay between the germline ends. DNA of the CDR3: TGCGCCAGCAGCCTCGGATCCCTTGGCTATGGCTACACCTTC. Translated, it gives CASSLGSLGYGYTF.

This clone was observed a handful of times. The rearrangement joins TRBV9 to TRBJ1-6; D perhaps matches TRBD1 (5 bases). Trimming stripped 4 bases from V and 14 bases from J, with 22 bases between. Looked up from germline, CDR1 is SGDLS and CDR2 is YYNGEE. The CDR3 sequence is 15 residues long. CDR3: CASSPGDMRGLALHF. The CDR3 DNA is TGTGCCAGCAGCCCGGGAGACATGAGGGGTCTGGCCCTCCACTTT.

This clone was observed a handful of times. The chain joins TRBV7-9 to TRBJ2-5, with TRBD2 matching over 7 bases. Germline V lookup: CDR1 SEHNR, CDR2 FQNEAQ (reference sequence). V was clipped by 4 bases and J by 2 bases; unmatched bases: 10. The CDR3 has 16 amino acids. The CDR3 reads CASSSVERGWQETQYF. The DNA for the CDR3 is TGTGCCAGCAGCTCGGTTGAGCGGGGATGGCAAGAGACCCAGTACTTC.